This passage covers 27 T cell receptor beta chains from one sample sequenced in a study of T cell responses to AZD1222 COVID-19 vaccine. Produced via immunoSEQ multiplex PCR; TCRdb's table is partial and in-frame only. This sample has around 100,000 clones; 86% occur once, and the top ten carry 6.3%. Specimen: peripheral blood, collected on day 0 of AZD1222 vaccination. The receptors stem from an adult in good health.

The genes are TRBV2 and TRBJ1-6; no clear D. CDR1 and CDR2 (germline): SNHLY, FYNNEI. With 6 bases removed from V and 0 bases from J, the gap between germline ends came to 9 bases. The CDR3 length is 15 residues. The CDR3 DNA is TGTGCCAGCAGGGACCCTTACTCCTATAATTCACCCCTCCACTTT. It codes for CASRDPYSYNSPLHF.

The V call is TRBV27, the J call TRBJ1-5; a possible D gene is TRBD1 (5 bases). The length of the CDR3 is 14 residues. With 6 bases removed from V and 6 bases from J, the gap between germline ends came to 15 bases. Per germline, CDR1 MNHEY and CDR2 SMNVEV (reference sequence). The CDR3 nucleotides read TGTGCCAGCAGACGAGGGGTGAGCGGTCAGCCCCAGCATTTT. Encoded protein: CASRRGVSGQPQHF.

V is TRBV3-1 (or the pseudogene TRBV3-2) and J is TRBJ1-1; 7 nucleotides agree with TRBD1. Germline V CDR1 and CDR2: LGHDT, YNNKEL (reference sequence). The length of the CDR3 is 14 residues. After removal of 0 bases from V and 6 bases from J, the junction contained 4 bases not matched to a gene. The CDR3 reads CASSQEPTGSEAFF. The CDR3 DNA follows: TGTGCCAGCAGCCAAGAGCCGACAGGGTCTGAAGCTTTCTTT.

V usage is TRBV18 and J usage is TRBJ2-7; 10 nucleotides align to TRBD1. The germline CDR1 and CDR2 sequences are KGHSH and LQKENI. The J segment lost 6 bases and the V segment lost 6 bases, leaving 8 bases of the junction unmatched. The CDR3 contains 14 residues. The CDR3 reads CASSSGTGVGEQYF. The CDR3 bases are TGTGCCAGCTCCTCCGGGACAGGGGTTGGCGAGCAGTACTTC.

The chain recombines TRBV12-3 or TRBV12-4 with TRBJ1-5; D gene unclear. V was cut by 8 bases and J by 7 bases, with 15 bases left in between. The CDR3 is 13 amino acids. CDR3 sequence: CASRGTVGQPQHF. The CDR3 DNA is TGTGCCAGCCGAGGAACGGTGGGGCAGCCCCAGCATTTT.

The CDR3 DNA reads as TGTGCCTGGAGTTCGTTCGGCTCCTACGAGCAGTACTTC. It is translated as CAWSSFGSYEQYF. The chain is built from TRBV30 and TRBJ2-7; D remains ambiguous. This CDR3 region has 13 residues. Germline CDR1 GTSNPN, CDR2 SVGIG (reference sequence). V was shortened by 2 bases and J by 0 bases, with 8 bases between the two germline ends.

The CDR3 loop reads CAWSGGTGPNEQFF. CDR3 nucleotides: TGTGCCTGGAGTGGGGGGACAGGCCCCAATGAGCAGTTCTTC. This chain joins TRBV30 and TRBJ2-1; the match to TRBD1 covers 8 bases. The junction had 5 bases not matched to a gene; V was cut back by 1 base and J by 6 bases. The CDR3 runs to 14 residues. Germline CDR1 reads GTSNPN; CDR2 reads SVGIG (reference sequence).

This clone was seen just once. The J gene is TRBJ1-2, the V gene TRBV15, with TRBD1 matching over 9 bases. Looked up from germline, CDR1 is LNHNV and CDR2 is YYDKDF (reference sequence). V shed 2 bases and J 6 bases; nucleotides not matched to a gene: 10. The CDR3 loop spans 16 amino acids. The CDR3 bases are TGTGCCACCAGCAGATTCCCTCCGGGGACAGGGAATGGCTACACCTTC. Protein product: CATSRFPPGTGNGYTF.

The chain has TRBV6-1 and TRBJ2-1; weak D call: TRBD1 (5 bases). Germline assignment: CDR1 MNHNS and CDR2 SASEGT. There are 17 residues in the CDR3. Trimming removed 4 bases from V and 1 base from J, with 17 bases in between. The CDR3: CASSATKGMGSYNEQFF. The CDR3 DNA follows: TGTGCCAGCAGTGCAACCAAGGGGATGGGATCCTACAATGAGCAGTTCTTC.

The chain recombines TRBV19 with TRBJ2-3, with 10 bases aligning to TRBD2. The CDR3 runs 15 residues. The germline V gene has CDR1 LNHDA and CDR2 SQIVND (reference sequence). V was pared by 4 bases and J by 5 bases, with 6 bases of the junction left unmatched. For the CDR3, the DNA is TGTGCCAGTAGTACCAAAATAGCGGGAGGAGATACGCAGTATTTT. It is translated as CASSTKIAGGDTQYF. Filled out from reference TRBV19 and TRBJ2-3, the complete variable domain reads DGGITQSPKYLFRKEGQNVTLSCEQNLNHDAMYWYRQDPGQGLRLIYYSQIVNDFQKGDIAEGYSVSREKKESFPLTVTSAQKNPTAFYLCASSTKIAGGDTQYFGPGTRLTVL.

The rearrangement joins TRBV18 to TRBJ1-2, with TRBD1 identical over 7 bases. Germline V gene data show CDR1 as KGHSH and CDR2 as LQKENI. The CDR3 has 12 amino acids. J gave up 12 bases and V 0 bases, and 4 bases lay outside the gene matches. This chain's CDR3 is CASSPPTGQDTF. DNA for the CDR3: TGTGCCAGCTCACCACCGACAGGGCAGGACACCTTC.

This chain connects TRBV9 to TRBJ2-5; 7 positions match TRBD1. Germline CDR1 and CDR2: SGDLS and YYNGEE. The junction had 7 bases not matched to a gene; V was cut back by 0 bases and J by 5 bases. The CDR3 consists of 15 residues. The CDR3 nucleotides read TGTGCCAGCAGCGTAGATGCGACAGGGTTCGAGACCCAGTACTTC. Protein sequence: CASSVDATGFETQYF.

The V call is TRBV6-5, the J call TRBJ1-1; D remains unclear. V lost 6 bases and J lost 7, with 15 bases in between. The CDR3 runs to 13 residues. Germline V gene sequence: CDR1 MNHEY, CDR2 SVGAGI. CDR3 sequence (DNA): TGTGCCAGCAGGAGGGAGCGAGTGAGTGAAGCTTTCTTT. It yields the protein CASRRERVSEAFF.

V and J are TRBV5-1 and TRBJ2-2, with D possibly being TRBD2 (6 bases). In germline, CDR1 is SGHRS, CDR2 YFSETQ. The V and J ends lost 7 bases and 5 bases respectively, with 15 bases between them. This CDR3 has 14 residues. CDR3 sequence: CASWLEGGTGELFF. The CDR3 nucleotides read TGCGCCAGCTGGTTAGAGGGAGGAACCGGGGAGCTGTTTTTT.

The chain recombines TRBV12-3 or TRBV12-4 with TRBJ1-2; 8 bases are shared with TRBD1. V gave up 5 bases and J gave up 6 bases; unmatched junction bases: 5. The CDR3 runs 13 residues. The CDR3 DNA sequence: TGTGCCAGCAGTCTCCAGGGGGCAGATGGCTACACCTTC. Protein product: CASSLQGADGYTF.

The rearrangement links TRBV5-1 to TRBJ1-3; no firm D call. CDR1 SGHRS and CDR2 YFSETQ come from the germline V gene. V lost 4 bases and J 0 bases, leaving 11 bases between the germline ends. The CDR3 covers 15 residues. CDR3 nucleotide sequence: TGCGCCAGCAGCCCGGGTGCATTCTCTGGAAACACCATATATTTT. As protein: CASSPGAFSGNTIYF.

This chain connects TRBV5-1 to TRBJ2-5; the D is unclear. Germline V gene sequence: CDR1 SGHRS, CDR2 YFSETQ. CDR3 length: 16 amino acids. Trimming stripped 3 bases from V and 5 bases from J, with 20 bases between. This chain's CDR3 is CASSSQANWQRETQYF. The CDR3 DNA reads TGCGCCAGCAGCTCCCAGGCAAACTGGCAAAGGGAGACCCAGTACTTC.

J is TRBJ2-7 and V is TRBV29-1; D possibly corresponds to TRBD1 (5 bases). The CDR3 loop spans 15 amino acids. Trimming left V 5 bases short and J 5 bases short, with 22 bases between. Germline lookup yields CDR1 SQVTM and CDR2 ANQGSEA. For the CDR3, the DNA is TGCAGCGTTTACCGTTGGAGCAGGGTCATGAACGAGCAGTACTTC. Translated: CSVYRWSRVMNEQYF.

The CDR3 reads CASSELAGAYTGELFF. Here the CDR3 DNA reads TGTGCCAGCAGCGAACTAGCGGGGGCCTACACCGGGGAGCTGTTTTTT. The gene calls are TRBV7-8 and TRBJ2-2; TRBD2 aligns across 11 bases. Germline assignment: CDR1 SGHVS and CDR2 FQNEAQ. This CDR3 comprises 16 residues. The trim removed 5 bases at V and 3 bases at J, leaving 5 bases unmatched.

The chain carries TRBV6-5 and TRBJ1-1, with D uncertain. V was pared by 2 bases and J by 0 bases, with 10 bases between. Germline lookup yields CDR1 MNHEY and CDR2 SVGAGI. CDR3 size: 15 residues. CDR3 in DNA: TGTGCCAGCAGTTACAACCCGGGTATGAACACTGAAGCTTTCTTT. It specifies CASSYNPGMNTEAFF.

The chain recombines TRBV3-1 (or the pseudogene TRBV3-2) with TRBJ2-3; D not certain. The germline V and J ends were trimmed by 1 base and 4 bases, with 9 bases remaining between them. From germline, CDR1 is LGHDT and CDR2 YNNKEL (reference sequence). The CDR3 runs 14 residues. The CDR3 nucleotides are TGTGCCAGCAGCCAAGCAAGATCATCAGATACGCAGTATTTT. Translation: CASSQARSSDTQYF.

The CDR3, as DNA: TGTGCCAGCACACCCCTTATAGCGGGAGGGCTGGGCAATGAGCAGTTCTTC. Translating it yields CASTPLIAGGLGNEQFF. The chain has TRBV27 and TRBJ2-1; 11 positions agree with TRBD2. CDR1 MNHEY and CDR2 SMNVEV come from the germline V gene (reference sequence). The length of the CDR3 is 17 residues. V lost 7 bases to trimming and J lost 6 bases; unmatched junction nucleotides: 14.

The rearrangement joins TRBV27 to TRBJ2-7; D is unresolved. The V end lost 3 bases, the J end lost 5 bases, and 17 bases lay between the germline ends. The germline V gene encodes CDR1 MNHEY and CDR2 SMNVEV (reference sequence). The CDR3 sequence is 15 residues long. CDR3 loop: CASSFSGQVYDEQYF. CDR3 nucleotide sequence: TGTGCCAGCAGTTTCTCGGGTCAGGTTTATGACGAGCAGTACTTC.

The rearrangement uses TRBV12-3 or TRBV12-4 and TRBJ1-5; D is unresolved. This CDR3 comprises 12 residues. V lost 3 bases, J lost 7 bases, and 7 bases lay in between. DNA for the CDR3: TGTGCCAGCAGTTTGAACGTGCAGCCCCAGCATTTT. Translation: CASSLNVQPQHF.

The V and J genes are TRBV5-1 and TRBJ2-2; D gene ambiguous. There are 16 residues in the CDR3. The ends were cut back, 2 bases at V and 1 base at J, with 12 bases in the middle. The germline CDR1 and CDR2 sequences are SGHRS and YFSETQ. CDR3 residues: CASSLSLPENTGELFF. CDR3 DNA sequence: TGCGCCAGCAGCTTAAGTCTCCCGGAGAACACCGGGGAGCTGTTTTTT.

The CDR3 coding sequence is TGTGCCAGCAGTCCGACGATCTCCACAGATACGCAGTATTTT. Translation: CASSPTISTDTQYF. This sequence joins TRBV2 and TRBJ2-3, with D unresolved. This CDR3 comprises 14 residues. CDR1 is SNHLY and CDR2 is FYNNEI in the germline V gene. V lost 5 bases, J lost 2 bases, and 11 bases lay in between. Complete variable domain (other parts from reference TRBV2 and TRBJ2-3): EPEVTQTPSHQVTQMGQEVILRCVPISNHLYFYWYRQILGQKVEFLVSFYNNEISEKSEIFDDQFSVERPDGSNFTLKIRSTKLEDSAMYFCASSPTISTDTQYFGPGTRLTVL.

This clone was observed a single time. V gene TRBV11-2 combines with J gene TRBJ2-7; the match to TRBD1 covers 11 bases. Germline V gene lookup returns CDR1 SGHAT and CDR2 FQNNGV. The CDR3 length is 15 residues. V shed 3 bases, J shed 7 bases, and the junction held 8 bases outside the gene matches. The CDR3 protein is CASSLGRTGGMEQYF. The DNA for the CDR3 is TGTGCCAGCAGCTTGGGGAGGACAGGGGGCATGGAGCAGTACTTC.